This T cell receptor (beta chain) was found in a study of cytotoxic CD8 clonotypes in ibrutinib-treated CLL. Study context: Among responders, roughly 25 were partial and 2 complete; after median roughly 70 months, about 15 stayed remitted and roughly twelve progressed. General observations from the study: With treatment, public clonotypes, which were uncommon, either contracted or remained stable.

Remarks on this clone: Antigen specificity is unknown.

Sequencing used immunoSEQ multiplex PCR; TCRdb keeps in-frame clones, though not all of them. The sample lists about 30,000 clones, 55% to 65% seen once, with about 15% in the top ten. Germline CDR1 is LNHDA and CDR2 is SQIVND (reference sequence). This CDR3 has 18 amino acids. V dropped 7 bases and J dropped 2 bases, with 24 bases sitting between them. Sequenced material: PBMCs, taken before ibrutinib treatment. The receptor's source is a human donor with chronic lymphocytic leukemia. The chain carries TRBV19 and TRBJ1-5, with a tentative D call TRBD1 (5 bases). The CDR3 DNA reads as TGTGCCAGTACCTCGGGACCACTACGGGGATATGGCAATCAGCCCCAGCATTTT. It codes for CASTSGPLRGYGNQPQHF.